This T cell receptor beta chain is drawn from a study of response to subunit inactivated influenza vaccine. V lost 5 bases and J lost 4, with 12 bases in between. The germline V gene has CDR1 SGHAT and CDR2 FQNNGV. The CDR3 contains 15 residues. TCRdb re-analysed the RT-PCR reads in MiXCR, keeping a single row per CDR3 protein. The data contain approximately 700,000 distinct CDR3 sequences, around 16% of them seen just once; the ten biggest clones take up 11%. Details on this clonotype: Its target is not known.

General observations from the study: That few new T cells are recruited by each seasonal influenza vaccination was the authors' suggestion.

The chain carries TRBV11-2 and TRBJ1-6, with unresolved D. The sample consisted of PBMCs from blood, taken 11 to 12 days after vaccination. The clonotype originates from a man between 50 and 59 years old who received an inactivated influenza vaccine. The CDR3 nucleotides are TGTGCCAGCAGCGAGGACCCTCCTTATAATTCACCCCTCCACTTT. As protein: CASSEDPPYNSPLHF.